This TCR beta chain derives from a study of Ad26.COV2.S vaccination and SARS-CoV-2 variants. Study summary: Within the COV1001 Ad26.COV2.S trial arm, the donor was enrolled.

Treatment reported: roughly 20 received Ad26.COV2.S at low or high dose, single or two shots; 5 received placebo; per-sample allocation not given. It was on day 63 after the first vaccine or placebo injection that samples were taken. Aged 18-55 years, donor was enrolled in Boston around 2020. Only in-frame clones appear in the TCRdb table, and some are missing; sequencing was by immunoSEQ multiplex PCR. The top ten hold under 2% of the sample, which has under 600,000 clones, 80% to 90% seen once. Here the sequenced sample was peripheral blood, taken in a trial of Ad26.COV2.S vaccine versus placebo. The sequence came from a person aged 18 to 65 who received the Ad26.COV2.S COVID-19 vaccine or a placebo.

The CDR3 bases are TGTGCCTGGTGTAGCCAAGCGAAAAACATTCAGTACTTC. This gives the protein CAWCSQAKNIQYF. This rearrangement joins TRBV30 to TRBJ2-4, with D unresolved. The CDR3 covers 13 residues. V gave up 5 bases and J gave up 4 bases, with 12 bases separating them. From germline, CDR1 is GTSNPN and CDR2 SVGIG (reference sequence).